This TCR beta chain comes out of a study of blood T cell repertoires in COVID-19. The CDR3 has 14 amino acids. V gave up 5 bases and J gave up 0 bases, with 8 bases separating them. Germline CDR1 is LGHDT and CDR2 is YNNKEL (reference sequence). Profiling relied on immunoSEQ multiplex PCR, and the TCRdb table lists in-frame clones only, not all of them. The sample lists 250,000 to 400,000 clones, approximately 89% seen once, with about 1.5% in the top ten. Sequencing was performed on peripheral blood. The chain employs TRBV3-1 (or the pseudogene TRBV3-2) and TRBJ1-5, with unresolved D. The source is a woman under 40 with COVID-19, enrolled during active disease. CDR3 region: CASSGAYSNQPQHF. For the CDR3, the DNA is TGTGCCAGCAGCGGAGCGTATAGCAATCAGCCCCAGCATTTT.